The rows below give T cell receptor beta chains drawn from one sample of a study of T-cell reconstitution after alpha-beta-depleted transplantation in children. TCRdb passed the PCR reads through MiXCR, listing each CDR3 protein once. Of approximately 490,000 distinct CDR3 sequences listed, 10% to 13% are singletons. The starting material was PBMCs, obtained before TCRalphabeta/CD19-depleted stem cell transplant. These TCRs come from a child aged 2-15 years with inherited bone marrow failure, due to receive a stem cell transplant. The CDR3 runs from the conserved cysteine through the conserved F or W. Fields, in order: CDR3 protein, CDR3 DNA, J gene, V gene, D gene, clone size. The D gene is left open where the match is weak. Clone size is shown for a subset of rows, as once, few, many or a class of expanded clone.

CSVERGTDTQYF	TGCAGCGTTGAACGGGGCACAGATACGCAGTATTTT	TRBJ2-3	TRBV29-1	-	many
CASSPAGFHEQYF	TGTGCCAGCAGCCCGGCCGGGTTTCACGAGCAGTACTTC	TRBJ2-7	TRBV25-1	-	-
CASSRPGGQEQYF	TGTGCCAGCAGTAGACCCGGCGGTCAGGAGCAGTACTTC	TRBJ2-7	TRBV7-9	-	few
CASSQEYTGAYGYTF	TGTGCCAGCAGCCAGGAATACACAGGGGCCTATGGCTACACCTTC	TRBJ1-2	TRBV4-2	TRBD1	few
CASSDSGLDYEQYF	TGCGCCAGCAGCGATTCCGGACTAGACTACGAGCAGTACTTC	TRBJ2-7	TRBV5-1	TRBD2	many
CSVDPGRAKNIQYF	TGCAGCGTTGATCCCGGGAGAGCCAAAAACATTCAGTACTTC	TRBJ2-4	TRBV29-1	-	many
CASRHPGLAGGPYEQYF	TGTGCCAGCCGACATCCGGGACTAGCGGGAGGTCCCTACGAGCAGTACTTC	TRBJ2-7	TRBV27	TRBD2	many
CSARTNGDSNQPQHF	TGCAGTGCTAGGACCAATGGGGATAGCAATCAGCCCCAGCATTTT	TRBJ1-5	TRBV20-1	-	many
CASSERRFTDTQYF	TGTGCCAGCAGTGAACGACGGTTCACAGATACGCAGTATTTT	TRBJ2-3	TRBV2	-	many
CASRPGGNTGELFF	TGTGCCAGCAGGCCCGGAGGGAACACCGGGGAGCTGTTTTTT	TRBJ2-2	TRBV6-5	-	many
CASSFSAAGLTGELFF	TGCGCCAGCAGCTTTAGTGCGGCGGGGCTCACCGGGGAGCTGTTTTTT	TRBJ2-2	TRBV5-1	-	many
CASSSSPVEQFF	TGTGCCAGCAGCTCCTCGCCGGTCGAGCAGTTCTTC	TRBJ2-1	TRBV5-6	-	many
CASSRVGDGNSPLHF	TGTGCCAGCAGTCGTGTGGGGGACGGGAATTCACCCCTCCACTTT	TRBJ1-6	TRBV28	-	many
CSARDLFGSNQPQHF	TGCAGTGCTAGAGATCTCTTTGGGAGCAATCAGCCCCAGCATTTT	TRBJ1-5	TRBV20-1	-	many
CASSLYGPSLSYEQYF	TGTGCCAGCAGCCTCTACGGGCCCTCTCTTTCCTACGAGCAGTACTTC	TRBJ2-7	TRBV5-5	-	-
CASSWGAGGPPYF	TGCGCCAGCAGCTGGGGAGCGGGAGGGCCTCCGTACTTC	TRBJ2-5	TRBV5-1	TRBD2	-
CASSQGLSGRATDTQYF	TGCGCCAGCAGCCAAGGGCTTAGCGGGAGGGCAACAGATACGCAGTATTTT	TRBJ2-3	TRBV4-3	TRBD2	many
CASTFGGRYEQYF	TGTGCCAGCACGTTCGGCGGGAGATACGAGCAGTACTTC	TRBJ2-7	TRBV6-6	TRBD2	-
CSVGRHHSYNEQFF	TGCAGCGTAGGCCGGCACCACTCCTACAATGAGCAGTTCTTC	TRBJ2-1	TRBV29-1	-	many
CSARDLGGVSEQFF	TGCAGTGCTAGAGATCTTGGGGGAGTGAGTGAGCAGTTCTTC	TRBJ2-1	TRBV20-1	-	many
CASSLTGPPAKNIQYF	TGCGCCAGCAGCCTCACAGGGCCCCCGGCCAAAAACATTCAGTACTTC	TRBJ2-4	TRBV4-1	-	few
CSARPGLAGGEQYF	TGCAGTGCTAGGCCGGGACTAGCGGGTGGAGAGCAGTACTTC	TRBJ2-7	TRBV20-1	TRBD2	few
CSAPSGRAGTDTQYF	TGCAGTGCTCCTAGCGGGAGGGCCGGCACAGATACGCAGTATTTT	TRBJ2-3	TRBV20-1	TRBD2	-
CSVGIPPPGANVLTF	TGCAGCGTTGGTATTCCACCACCCGGGGCCAACGTCCTGACTTTC	TRBJ2-6	TRBV29-1	-	many
CSVVGGAGELFF	TGCAGCGTTGTAGGGGGTGCCGGGGAGCTGTTTTTT	TRBJ2-2	TRBV29-1	-	many
CASSEPTGEGGVTGELFF	TGTGCCAGCAGCGAACCGACAGGGGAGGGAGGCGTGACCGGGGAGCTGTTTTTT	TRBJ2-2	TRBV2	-	few
CSAEKSLKASETQYF	TGCAGTGCTGAAAAGAGCCTAAAAGCATCCGAGACCCAGTACTTC	TRBJ2-5	TRBV20-1	-	many
CASRWTETAYGYTF	TGTGCCAGCAGGTGGACAGAGACGGCGTATGGCTACACCTTC	TRBJ1-2	TRBV12-3/TRBV12-4	-	many
CATRLAGDNEQFF	TGTGCCACACGACTAGCGGGAGACAATGAGCAGTTCTTC	TRBJ2-1	TRBV12-3/TRBV12-4	TRBD2	many
CASSVALSAGGYEQYF	TGCGCCAGCAGCGTGGCTTTGTCGGCTGGAGGCTACGAGCAGTACTTC	TRBJ2-7	TRBV5-1	-	-
CASSPDSRSYNSPLHF	TGTGCCAGCTCACCCGACAGTCGGTCCTATAATTCACCCCTCCACTTT	TRBJ1-6	TRBV18	-	few
CASRGQGQVETQYF	TGTGCCAGCCGAGGACAGGGTCAAGTTGAGACCCAGTACTTC	TRBJ2-5	TRBV12-3/TRBV12-4	TRBD1	-
CSVRTGLARQQFF	TGCAGCGTTAGGACTGGACTAGCGAGACAGCAGTTCTTC	TRBJ2-1	TRBV29-1	TRBD2	many
CASSPRLIGAYNEQFF	TGTGCCAGTAGTCCAAGGTTGATAGGGGCCTACAATGAGCAGTTCTTC	TRBJ2-1	TRBV19	-	many
CASSPLGLAGGEGGELFF	TGTGCCAGCAGTCCGCTGGGACTAGCGGGAGGGGAAGGCGGGGAGCTGTTTTTT	TRBJ2-2	TRBV3-1	TRBD2	few
CASSLVRGWTDTQYF	TGCGCCAGCAGCTTGGTAAGGGGCTGGACAGATACGCAGTATTTT	TRBJ2-3	TRBV5-1	-	many
CASSSGPGSYEQYF	TGTGCCAGCAGTTCCGGACCGGGCTCCTACGAGCAGTACTTC	TRBJ2-7	TRBV6-2/TRBV6-3	-	many
CASSQGTVPSISYEQYF	TGTGCCAGCAGCCAAGGGACCGTCCCAAGTATCTCCTACGAGCAGTACTTC	TRBJ2-7	TRBV3-1	-	many
CASSLSEGAIEAFF	TGTGCCAGCAGCTTGTCTGAGGGGGCTATTGAAGCTTTCTTT	TRBJ1-1	TRBV5-4	TRBD1	few
CASSLRAGAYEQYF	TGTGCCAGCAGTTTACGGGCAGGCGCCTACGAGCAGTACTTC	TRBJ2-7	TRBV27	-	many
CASSFPPGTYNEQFF	TGTGCCAGCAGTTTTCCGCCGGGCACCTACAATGAGCAGTTCTTC	TRBJ2-1	TRBV28	-	many
CASRPSGLGQNYEQYF	TGTGCCAGCAGACCTTCCGGCCTGGGACAGAACTACGAGCAGTACTTC	TRBJ2-7	TRBV7-9	TRBD1	few
CASRNSGSGHNEQFF	TGTGCCAGCAGAAACAGCGGGAGCGGCCACAATGAGCAGTTCTTC	TRBJ2-1	TRBV6-1	TRBD2	many
CASSLLRTYNEQFF	TGTGCCAGCAGTTTATTGCGGACTTACAATGAGCAGTTCTTC	TRBJ2-1	TRBV27	-	many
CSAARGAGESDTQYF	TGCAGTGCTGCCCGGGGGGCGGGAGAATCAGATACGCAGTATTTT	TRBJ2-3	TRBV20-1	-	many
CASRTHRGPENTEAFF	TGTGCCAGCAGGACGCACAGGGGGCCTGAGAACACTGAAGCTTTCTTT	TRBJ1-1	TRBV6-1	TRBD1	-
CASSLRGILYGYTF	TGTGCCAGCAGCTTACGCGGTATTTTATATGGCTACACCTTC	TRBJ1-2	TRBV11-2	-	many
CASTVDRYGYTF	TGTGCCAGCACCGTGGACCGGTATGGCTACACCTTC	TRBJ1-2	TRBV28	-	-
CASSQTLGQDRALKNIQYF	TGCGCCAGCAGCCAAACCCTTGGGCAGGACCGAGCCTTAAAAAACATTCAGTACTTC	TRBJ2-4	TRBV4-3	-	-